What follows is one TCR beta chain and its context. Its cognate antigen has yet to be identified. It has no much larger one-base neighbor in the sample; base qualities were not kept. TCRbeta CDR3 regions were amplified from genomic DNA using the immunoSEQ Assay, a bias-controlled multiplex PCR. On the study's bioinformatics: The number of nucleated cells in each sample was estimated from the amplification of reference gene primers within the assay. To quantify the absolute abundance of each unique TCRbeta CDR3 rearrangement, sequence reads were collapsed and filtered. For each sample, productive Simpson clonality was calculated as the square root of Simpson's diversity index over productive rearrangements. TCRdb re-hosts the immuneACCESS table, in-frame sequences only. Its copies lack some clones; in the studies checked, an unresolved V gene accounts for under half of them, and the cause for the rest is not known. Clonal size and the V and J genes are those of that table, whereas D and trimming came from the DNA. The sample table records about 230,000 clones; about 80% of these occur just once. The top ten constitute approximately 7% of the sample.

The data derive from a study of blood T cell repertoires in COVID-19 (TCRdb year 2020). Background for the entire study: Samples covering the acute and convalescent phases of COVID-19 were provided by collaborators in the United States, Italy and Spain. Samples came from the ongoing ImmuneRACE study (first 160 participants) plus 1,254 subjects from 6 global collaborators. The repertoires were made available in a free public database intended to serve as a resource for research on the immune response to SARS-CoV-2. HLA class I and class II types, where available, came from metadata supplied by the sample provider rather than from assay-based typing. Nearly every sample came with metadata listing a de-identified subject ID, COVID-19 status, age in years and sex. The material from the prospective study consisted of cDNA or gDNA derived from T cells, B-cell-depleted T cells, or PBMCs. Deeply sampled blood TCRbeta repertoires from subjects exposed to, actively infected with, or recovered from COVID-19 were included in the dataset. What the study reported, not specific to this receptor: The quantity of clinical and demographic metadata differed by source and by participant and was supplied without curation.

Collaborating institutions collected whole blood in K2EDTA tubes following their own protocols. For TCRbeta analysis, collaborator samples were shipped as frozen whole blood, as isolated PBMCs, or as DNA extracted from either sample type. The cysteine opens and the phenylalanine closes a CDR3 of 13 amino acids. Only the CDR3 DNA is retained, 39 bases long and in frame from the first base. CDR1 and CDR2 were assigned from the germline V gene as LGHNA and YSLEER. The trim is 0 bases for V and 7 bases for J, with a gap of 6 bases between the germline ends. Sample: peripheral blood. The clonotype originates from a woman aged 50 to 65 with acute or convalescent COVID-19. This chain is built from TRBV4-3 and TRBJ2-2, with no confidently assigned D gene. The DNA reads TGCGCCAGCAGCCAAGATAGACTCGGGGAGCTGTTTTTT. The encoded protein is CASSQDRLGELFF.